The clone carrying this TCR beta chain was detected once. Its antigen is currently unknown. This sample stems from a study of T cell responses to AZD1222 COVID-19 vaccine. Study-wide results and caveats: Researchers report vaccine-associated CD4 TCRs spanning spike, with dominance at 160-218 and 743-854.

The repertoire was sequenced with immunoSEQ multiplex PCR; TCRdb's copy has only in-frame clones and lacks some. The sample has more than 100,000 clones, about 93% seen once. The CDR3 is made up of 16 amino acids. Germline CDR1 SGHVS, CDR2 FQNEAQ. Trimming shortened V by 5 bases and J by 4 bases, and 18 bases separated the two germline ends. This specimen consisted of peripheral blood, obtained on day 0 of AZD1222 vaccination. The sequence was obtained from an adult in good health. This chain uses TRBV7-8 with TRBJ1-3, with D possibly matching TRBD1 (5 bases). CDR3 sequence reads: CASSTRPGTPGNTIYF. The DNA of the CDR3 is TGTGCCAGCAGCACCCGTCCCGGGACCCCCGGAAACACCATATATTTT.